The present T cell receptor (beta chain) was sequenced within a study of shared clonotypes between healthy human individuals. About the research overall: The donor group consisted of two women and three men, aged 18 to 49. Study-wide results and caveats: At large depth, rarefaction still showed sorted-subset sequencing to be incomplete.

Of note for this clone: What it recognizes is unknown.

In the authors' methods: For the immunoSEQ data, sequences were junction-only without quality scores, so filtering differed. Using immunoSEQ multiplex PCR, the repertoire was profiled, and TCRdb retains in-frame clones only, with some absent. V and J calls plus clone size are reproduced from that table; the DNA served to infer D and trimming. Found here are some 1.4 million clones, roughly 96% of them singletons; the top ten hold about 1%. V dropped 1 base and J dropped 2 bases, with 4 bases sitting between them. Germline lookup yields CDR1 MGHRA and CDR2 YSYEKL. This CDR3 region has 13 residues. V usage is TRBV4-1 and J usage is TRBJ2-3; D remains unclear. This clonotype was obtained from a man between 25 and 39 years old in good health. The sequenced sample consisted of naive CD4+ T cells sorted from blood. Stated subset: CD45RA+ positively selected. The CDR3 DNA follows: TGCGCCAGCAGCCAAGGGGTCACAGATACGCAGTATTTT. It encodes CASSQGVTDTQYF.